This is a list of T cell receptor beta chains from one sample in a study of blood T cell repertoires in COVID-19. This table comes from immunoSEQ multiplex PCR, and its TCRdb copy is limited to in-frame clones, with some not included. The sample holds about 220,000 clones, 80% to 90% seen once. Material: PBMCs or T cells enriched from blood (not recorded which). All receptors come from a woman in her forties or fifties with acute COVID-19. The conserved cysteine and the conserved F or W are not part of the CDR3 here. The D gene is left open where the match is weak. The size field is filled for only some rows; it gives once, few, many or a size class.

len	abundance	j_gene	d_gene	v_gene	CDR3aa
11	NA	TRBJ1-1	NA	TRBV28	ASSLGPSSEAF
11	NA	TRBJ2-1	NA	TRBV9	ASSVGLTNEQF
9	NA	TRBJ1-2	NA	TRBV28	ASTSGYGYT
14	NA	TRBJ1-1	NA	TRBV19	ASRPSREAPNTEAF
11	NA	TRBJ1-1	NA	TRBV12-3/TRBV12-4	ASSSVLNTEAF
11	NA	TRBJ1-2	NA	TRBV19	ASSTGYRYGYT
13	NA	TRBJ2-1	TRBD2	TRBV19	ASSAPGLLNNEQF
12	NA	TRBJ2-4	TRBD1	TRBV7-2	ASSSGQGLDIQY
12	NA	TRBJ2-3	NA	TRBV6-5	ASSYSHFGDTQY
12	NA	TRBJ2-5	NA	TRBV7-9	ASLDGGAGETQY
12	NA	TRBJ1-6	TRBD1	TRBV7-6	ASSLTGGAEPLH
11	NA	TRBJ1-5	NA	TRBV7-2	ASSLGQGQPQH
13	NA	TRBJ2-2	TRBD2	TRBV9	ASSPRLAGTGELF
13	NA	TRBJ2-1	TRBD1	TRBV28	ASSLSGDRGWEQF
14	NA	TRBJ2-3	TRBD1	TRBV11-2	ASIETGGGTTDTQY
13	NA	TRBJ2-2	NA	TRBV5-4	ASSPRPLGTGELF
13	NA	TRBJ2-6	NA	TRBV19	ASSIPITGANVLT
14	NA	TRBJ1-1	TRBD1	TRBV9	ASSVEAGGLNTEAF
13	NA	TRBJ2-1	TRBD2	TRBV9	ASSSGLAGGYEQF
13	many	TRBJ1-2	TRBD1	TRBV9	ASSSEDRGNYGYT
13	NA	TRBJ2-1	TRBD2	TRBV7-3	ASSLIPGGIDEQF
7	NA	TRBJ1-2	NA	TRBV9	ASSVDPI
13	NA	TRBJ2-7	TRBD2	TRBV6-1	ASSDPWTSGYEQY
13	NA	TRBJ2-7	TRBD2	TRBV7-9	ASSFGLAGTYEQY
14	many	TRBJ2-1	TRBD2	TRBV11-3	ASSLDGREGSDEQF
13	NA	TRBJ2-2	TRBD1	TRBV2	ASNVQGALTGELF
11	NA	TRBJ1-6	NA	TRBV19	ASSIVGNSPLH
15	NA	TRBJ2-6	NA	TRBV5-4	ASSLGSSISGANVLT
11	NA	TRBJ2-7	NA	TRBV6-5	ASSYDRIYEQY
16	NA	TRBJ2-7	TRBD2	TRBV27	ASSLSIGLAATGYEQY
12	NA	TRBJ1-1	TRBD1	TRBV5-5	ASSWGQGWTEAF
12	NA	TRBJ2-5	NA	TRBV5-1	ASSLGTMQETQY
13	NA	TRBJ2-2	NA	TRBV7-2	ASSLNRANTGELF
12	NA	TRBJ2-7	TRBD2	TRBV7-2	ASTFSGGQYEQY
9	NA	TRBJ1-1	NA	TRBV20-1	SAALVPEAF
13	once	TRBJ1-1	NA	TRBV5-1	ASSLLGEKNTEAF
13	few	TRBJ2-2	TRBD2	TRBV20-1	SASSSGRVAGELF
13	NA	TRBJ2-3	TRBD1	TRBV28	ASTSTGVSTDTQY
16	once	TRBJ2-4	TRBD2	TRBV23-1	ASSQSQRLLAGGNIQY
13	NA	TRBJ1-5	NA	TRBV19	ASSIHRAGNQPQH